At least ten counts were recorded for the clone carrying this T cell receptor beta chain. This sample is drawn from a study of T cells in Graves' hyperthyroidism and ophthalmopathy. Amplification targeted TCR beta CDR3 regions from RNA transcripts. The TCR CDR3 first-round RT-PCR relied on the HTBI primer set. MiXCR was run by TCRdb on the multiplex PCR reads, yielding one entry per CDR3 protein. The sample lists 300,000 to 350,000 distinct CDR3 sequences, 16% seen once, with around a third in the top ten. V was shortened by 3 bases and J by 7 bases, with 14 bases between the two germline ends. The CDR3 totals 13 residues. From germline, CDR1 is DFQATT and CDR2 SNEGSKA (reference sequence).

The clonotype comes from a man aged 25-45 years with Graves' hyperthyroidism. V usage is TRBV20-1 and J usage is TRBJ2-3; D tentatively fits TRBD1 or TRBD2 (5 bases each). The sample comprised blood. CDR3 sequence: CSARPGATNTQYF. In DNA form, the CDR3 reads TGCAGTGCTAGGCCCGGGGCCACCAATACGCAGTATTTT.